This record looks at one T cell receptor (beta chain) sequence and its context. Its antigen remains unidentified. Base qualities are not provided; no much larger clone lies one nucleotide away. CDR1 and CDR2, per the germline V gene (reference sequence), are GTSNPN and SVGIG. From cysteine to phenylalanine, the CDR3 is 13 amino acids long. The only DNA kept is the CDR3, 39 bases in frame from the first base. The junction carries 9 bases between V and J, which are trimmed by 0 bases and 4 bases respectively. The data originate from a study of Ad26.COV2.S vaccination and SARS-CoV-2 variants (dated by TCRdb to the early 2020s). With regard to the full study: Donors in the vaccine arm were drawn from COV1001, a multicentre, randomized, double-blind, placebo-controlled phase I-IIa trial testing Ad26.COV2.S in healthy adults. Ad26.COV2.S was administered intramuscularly at 5 x 10^10 or 1 x 10^11 viral particles, either as a single shot or as two shots given 56 days apart. TCRbeta repertoire sequencing was used to assess the specificity and breadth of SARS-CoV-2-reactive T cell receptors after Ad26.COV2.S vaccination. The TCR-sequenced set comprised approximately 32 samples: some 20 Ad26.COV2.S vaccine recipients, 5 placebo recipients and 8 SARS-CoV-2 convalescent individuals. Participants in the trial were split at random into five groups of five each, receiving low-dose or high-dose Ad26.COV2.S once or twice, or else placebo on both occasions. Throughout the experiments and outcome assessment, investigators stayed blinded to trial group allocation.

The immunoSEQ Assay was the method used to sequence TCRbeta CDR3 regions. After extraction, genomic DNA underwent amplification by bias-controlled multiplex PCR, followed by high-throughput sequencing. In the paper's pipeline: To quantify the absolute abundance of every unique TCRbeta CDR3 region, sequences were collapsed and filtered. Usable DNA was measured by amplifying reference genes present in all nucleated cells, and TCRbeta template counts were normalized to that usable DNA to estimate T cell fraction. Repertoire TCRs were annotated as SARS-CoV-2-specific by exact matching of V gene, CDR3 amino acid sequence and J gene to a known reactive TCR set. The reference SARS-CoV-2 TCR set came from MIRA and was filtered for enrichment in COVID-19-positive ImmuneCODE repertoires, removing public or cross-reactive TCRs. Based on the MIRA antigens, annotated TCRs were further analysed at the level of specific ORF or position within ORF. Breadth was defined as the number of annotated unique rearrangements divided by the total number of unique productive rearrangements, and depth was defined as the summed frequency of the annotated unique rearrangements. Two-sided Wilcoxon rank-sum tests were applied when comparing TCR breadth between groups. TCRdb took this table from immuneACCESS and kept in-frame rearrangements with V and J called. Such tables lack part of the clones; where checked against another copy, unresolved V genes explain under half of the gap, and the rest is unexplained. That table is the source of V, J and clone size, and D and trimming were worked out from the DNA. The sample includes roughly 680,000 clones, with roughly 90% observed a single time. Clones ranked in the top ten supply about 1.5% of the sample.

General study outcomes and caveats: It was noted by the authors that total T cell responses may have been underestimated by the TCR breadth and depth analyses. Compared with placebo recipients, Ad26.COV2.S recipients showed higher spike-specific TCR breadth (P = 0.0014). The study lacked the statistical power to compare responses across vaccine doses or regimens. After vaccination, substantial breadth of spike-specific CD8+ and CD4+ T cell responses was reported. Comparable non-spike TCR breadth was observed between vaccine and placebo recipients, consistent with only spike being contained in the vaccine.

The treatment or condition label for this specimen denotes: some 19 received Ad26.COV2.S at low or high dose, single or two shots; about 5 received placebo; per-sample allocation not given. For vaccine and placebo recipients, the sequenced repertoires came from samples collected on day 63 after the first injection. In Cohort 1b, around 25 adults aged 18-55 years were enrolled at a single site in Boston, USA, between 29 July and 7 August 2020. Ad26.COV2.S was a replication-incompetent adenovirus type 26 vector expressing a prefusion-stabilized SARS-CoV-2 spike protein from the original Wuhan strain.

The sequence was obtained from a person aged 18-60 years who received the Ad26.COV2.S COVID-19 vaccine or a placebo. The sample here was peripheral blood, taken in a trial of Ad26.COV2.S vaccine versus placebo. This chain is built from TRBV30 and TRBJ1-1, with the D gene call left open. The encoded CDR3 is CAWSVQTTTEAFF. The DNA sequence follows: TGTGCCTGGAGTGTACAGACAACCACTGAAGCTTTCTTT.